These 2 T cell receptor beta chains came from one sample sequenced in a study of beta chain features in type 1 diabetes. cDNA synthesis used the whole RNA isolate, giving expressed TCRB sequences. The protocol was immunoSEQ multiplex PCR, while the TCRdb copy is restricted to in-frame clones and leaves out a portion. The sample contains roughly 700,000 clones, around 15% of which appear only once. General study findings and limits: Moderately but significantly shorter TCRB CDR3s were found in Type 1 diabetes patients in all four CD4+ subsets.

For these receptors, no antigen is known. Sequenced sample: naive CD4+ T cells from blood. The receptor source for this set is a man aged 18 to 30 with type 1 diabetes.

This clone was seen a handful of times. The chain has TRBV30 and TRBJ1-5; D gene unclear. Germline loops: CDR1 GTSNPN, CDR2 SVGIG (reference sequence). The CDR3 length is 13 residues. Deletions cut 5 bases from V and 6 bases from J, with 14 bases between. The CDR3 loop is CAWGRVRGQPQHF. The CDR3 nucleotides read TGTGCCTGGGGTCGCGTGAGAGGTCAGCCCCAGCATTTT.

This clone was observed a few times. The V and J genes are TRBV28 and TRBJ2-7, with a tentative D call TRBD1 (6 bases). Trimming shortened V by 5 bases and J by 4 bases, and 18 bases separated the two germline ends. CDR3 length equals 15 residues. Germline-derived CDR1 and CDR2 are MDHEN and SYDVKM. The CDR3 spells CASSPPPVDSYEQYF. The CDR3 region has the DNA TGTGCCAGCAGTCCACCACCAGTGGACAGTTACGAGCAGTACTTC.